A selection of T cell receptor beta chains follows, all from one sample in a study of blood T cell repertoires in COVID-19. Only in-frame clones appear in the TCRdb table, and some are missing; sequencing was by immunoSEQ multiplex PCR. This sample has roughly 300,000 clones, with roughly 85% found just once. Sample: peripheral blood. Receptors originate from a human donor in a cohort sampled during active COVID-19. Each CDR3 is given without its conserved first and last residue.

TRBV30,TRBJ1-2,AWSRLDTGGYT
TRBV5-6,TRBJ1-1,ASSQDRVGAF
TRBV7-3,TRBJ2-5,ASSPGLAGPQETQY
TRBV11-1,TRBJ1-1,ASSLGPFEDGTEAF
TRBV18,TRBJ1-1,ASSPGRDTEAF
TRBV6-5,TRBJ1-3,ASAGAGNTIY
TRBV27,TRBJ2-7,ASSFTGTGSYEQY
TRBV25-1,TRBJ1-2,ASSAGASYSYGYT
TRBV6-6,TRBJ2-1,ASTPRGLTGEQF
TRBV19,TRBJ1-1,ASSSHTLLNTEAF
TRBV18,TRBJ2-1,ASSPPTGNEV
TRBV6-2/TRBV6-3,TRBJ2-3,ASSQLAGLDTQY
TRBV10-3,TRBJ1-2,AISEGDPYGYT
TRBV27,TRBJ2-1,ASSSYTINRGSTNEQF
TRBV24-1,TRBJ1-1,ATSDFPGGNITEAF
TRBV18,TRBJ1-1,ASSRTGHLNTEAF
TRBV7-3,TRBJ2-1,ASSVTTGNNEQF
TRBV7-2,TRBJ2-5,ASSLRQGQETQY
TRBV24-1,TRBJ1-4,ATSDGYRQMPEKLF
TRBV6-5,TRBJ1-1,ASSKQDMNTEAF
TRBV2,TRBJ1-6,ASRGQGGIPNNSPLH
TRBV7-2,TRBJ2-3,ASSLNLADTQY
TRBV5-1,TRBJ2-2,ASTGQGASGELF
TRBV27,TRBJ1-5,ASSSSTTSNQPQH
TRBV12-5,TRBJ1-1,ASGDRRKNTEAF
TRBV5-1,TRBJ2-7,ASSPVRVGNEQY
TRBV19,TRBJ2-2,ASSIRAGELF